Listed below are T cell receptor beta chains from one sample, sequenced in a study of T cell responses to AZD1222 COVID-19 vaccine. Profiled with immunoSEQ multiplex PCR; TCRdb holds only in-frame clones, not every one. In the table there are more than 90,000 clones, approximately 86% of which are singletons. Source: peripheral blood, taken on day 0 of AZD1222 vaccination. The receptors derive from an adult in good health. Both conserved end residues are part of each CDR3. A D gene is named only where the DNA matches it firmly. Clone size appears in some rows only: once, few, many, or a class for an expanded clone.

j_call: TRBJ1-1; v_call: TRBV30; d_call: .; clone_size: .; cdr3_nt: TGTGCCTGGAGAGCGCGGGGGACGGGCACTGAAGCTTTCTTT; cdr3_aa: CAWRARGTGTEAFF
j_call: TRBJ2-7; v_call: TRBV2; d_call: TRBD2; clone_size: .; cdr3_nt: TGTGCCACCTGCCCCGGGCGGGGGGCCTACGAGCAGTACTTC; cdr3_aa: CATCPGRGAYEQYF
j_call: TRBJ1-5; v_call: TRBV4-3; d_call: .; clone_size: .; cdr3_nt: TGCGCCAGCAGCCAAGATGAGGGTCAGCCCCAGCATTTT; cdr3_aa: CASSQDEGQPQHF
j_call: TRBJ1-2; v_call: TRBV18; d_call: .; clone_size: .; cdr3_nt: TGTGCCAGCTCACCAGCCGGACAGTACTATGGCTACACCTTC; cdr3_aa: CASSPAGQYYGYTF
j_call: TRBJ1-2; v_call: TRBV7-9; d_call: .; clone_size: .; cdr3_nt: TGTGCCAGCACCCTGGGGGACCAACGGGACTATGGCTACACCTTC; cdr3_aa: CASTLGDQRDYGYTF
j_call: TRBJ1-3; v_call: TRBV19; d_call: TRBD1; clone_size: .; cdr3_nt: TGTGCCAGTAGTATTGATGGGACAGGGGTGGCTGGAAACACCATATATTTT; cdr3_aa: CASSIDGTGVAGNTIYF
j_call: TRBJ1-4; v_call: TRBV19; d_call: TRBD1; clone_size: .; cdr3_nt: TGTGCCAGTCACGTCCAGGGGGCGACTAATGAAAAACTGTTTTTT; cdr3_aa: CASHVQGATNEKLFF
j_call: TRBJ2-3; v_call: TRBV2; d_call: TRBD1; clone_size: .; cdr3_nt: TGTGCCAGCAGTGATGGGGGGCAGGGGGCGGCTGATACGCAGTATTTT; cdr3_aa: CASSDGGQGAADTQYF
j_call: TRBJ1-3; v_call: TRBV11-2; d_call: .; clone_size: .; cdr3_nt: TGTGCCAGCAGCTTAAAGCAGACCAACACCATATATTTT; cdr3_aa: CASSLKQTNTIYF
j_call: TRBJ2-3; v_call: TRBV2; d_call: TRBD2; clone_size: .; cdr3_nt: TGTGCCAGCAGCGCCGTAGCGGGAGTAGCAGATACGCAGTATTTT; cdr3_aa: CASSAVAGVADTQYF
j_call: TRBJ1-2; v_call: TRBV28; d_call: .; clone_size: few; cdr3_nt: TGTGCCAGCAGTCTGGGACTGTCCTATGGCTACACCTTC; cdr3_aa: CASSLGLSYGYTF
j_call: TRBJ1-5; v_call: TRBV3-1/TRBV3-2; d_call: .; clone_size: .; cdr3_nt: TGTGCCAGCAGCCCTCAGTTGGGCAATCAGCCCCAGCATTTT; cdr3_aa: CASSPQLGNQPQHF
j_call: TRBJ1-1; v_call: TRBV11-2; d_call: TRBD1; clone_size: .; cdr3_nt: TGTGCCAGCAGCGATGACAGGGGCTTGGGGACTGAAGCTTTCTTT; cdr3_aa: CASSDDRGLGTEAFF
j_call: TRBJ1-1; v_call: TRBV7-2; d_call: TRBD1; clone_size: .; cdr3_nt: TGTGCCAGCAGCTTAGGCGTGACAGGGGGCTTCACTGAAGCTTTCTTT; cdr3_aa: CASSLGVTGGFTEAFF
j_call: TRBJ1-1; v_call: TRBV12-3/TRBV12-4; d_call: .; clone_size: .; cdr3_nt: TGTGCCAGCAGTAGAACAGGGAGCACTGAAGCTTTCTTT; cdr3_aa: CASSRTGSTEAFF
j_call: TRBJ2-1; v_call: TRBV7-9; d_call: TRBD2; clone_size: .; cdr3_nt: TGTGCCAGCAGCTTAGTGTCTTTAAGACTAGCGGAAAACAATGAGCAGTTCTTC; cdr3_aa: CASSLVSLRLAENNEQFF
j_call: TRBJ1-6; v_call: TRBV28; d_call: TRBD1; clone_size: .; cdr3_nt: TGTGCCAGCAGTTTGCATCAGGGGGCGCCCAATTCACCCCTCCACTTT; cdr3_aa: CASSLHQGAPNSPLHF
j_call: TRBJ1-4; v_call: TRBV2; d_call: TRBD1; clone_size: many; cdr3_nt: TGTGCCAGCACCATTGGACAGGGAGGAGAAAAACTGTTTTTT; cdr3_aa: CASTIGQGGEKLFF
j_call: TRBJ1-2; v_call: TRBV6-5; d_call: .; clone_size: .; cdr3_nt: TGTGCCAGCAACGGACCGGGTAACTATGGCTACACCTTC; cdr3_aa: CASNGPGNYGYTF
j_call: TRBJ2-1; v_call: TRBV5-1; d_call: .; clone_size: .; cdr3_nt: TGCGCCAGCAGCTTCCAGACCTCCTACAATGAGCAGTTCTTC; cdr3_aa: CASSFQTSYNEQFF
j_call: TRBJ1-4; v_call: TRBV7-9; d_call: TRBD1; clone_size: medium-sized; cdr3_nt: TGTGCCAGCAGCTCGCGGACAGGGGGTGTTGAAAAACTGTTTTTT; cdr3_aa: CASSSRTGGVEKLFF
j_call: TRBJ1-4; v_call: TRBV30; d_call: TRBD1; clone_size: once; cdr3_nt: TGTGCCTGGAGCCCGGGGACAGGGAGTGAAAAACTGTTTTTT; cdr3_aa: CAWSPGTGSEKLFF
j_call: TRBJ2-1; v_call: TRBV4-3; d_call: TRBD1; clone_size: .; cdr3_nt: TGCGCCAGCAGCCTCAGGGCCGGGACAGGAGAAACCTTAAGACCTTACAATGAGCAGTTCTTC; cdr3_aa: CASSLRAGTGETLRPYNEQFF
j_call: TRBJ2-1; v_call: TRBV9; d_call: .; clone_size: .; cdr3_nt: TGTGCCAGCACCCCCTTAGGGGAACACTACAATGAGCAGTTCTTC; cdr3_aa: CASTPLGEHYNEQFF
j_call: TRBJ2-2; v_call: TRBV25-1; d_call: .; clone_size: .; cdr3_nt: TGTGCCAGCAGTGTTGGAGGGGGGAACACCGGGGAGCTGTTTTTT; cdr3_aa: CASSVGGGNTGELFF
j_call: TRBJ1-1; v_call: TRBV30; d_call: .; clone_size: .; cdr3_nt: TGTGCCTGGAGTGTCCAGAGGGACACTGAAGCTTTCTTT; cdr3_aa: CAWSVQRDTEAFF
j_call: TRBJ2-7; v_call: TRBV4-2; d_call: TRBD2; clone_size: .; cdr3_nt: TGTGCCAGCAGCCAAGATAACCCTAGCGGGAGTTACGAGCAGTACTTC; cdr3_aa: CASSQDNPSGSYEQYF
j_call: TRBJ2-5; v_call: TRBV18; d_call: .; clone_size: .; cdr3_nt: TGTGCCAGCTCACTCAGCGGTCAAGAGACCCAGTACTTC; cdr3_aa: CASSLSGQETQYF